What follows are 8 T cell receptor beta chains derived from one specimen sequenced in a study of chemoradiotherapy in HPV16-positive cancers. Using immunoSEQ multiplex PCR, the repertoire was profiled, and TCRdb retains in-frame clones only, with some absent. The profile shows tens of thousands of clones, 93% of them singletons. The specimen comprised blood, sampled from a patient who underwent chemoradiotherapy. The receptors shown here come from a human donor with HPV-associated anogenital cancer.

The chain recombines TRBV27 with TRBJ2-6; possibly TRBD1 for D (6 bases). Looked up from germline, CDR1 is MNHEY and CDR2 is SMNVEV (reference sequence). V lost 10 bases and J lost 1, with 23 bases in between. The CDR3 is made up of 18 amino acids. In nucleotides, the CDR3 is TGTGCCACCAAACCTTGGGGTACAGGGATGTCTGGGGCCAACGTCCTGACTTTC. Translating it yields CATKPWGTGMSGANVLTF.

The rearrangement uses TRBV10-3 and TRBJ1-5, with 7 bases identical to TRBD1. The J segment lost 3 bases and the V segment lost 1 base, leaving 3 bases of the junction unmatched. Germline-derived CDR1 and CDR2 are ENHRY and SYGVKD. The CDR3 runs 15 residues. The CDR3 loop reads CAISEFGTDNQPQHF. In DNA, the CDR3 is TGTGCCATCAGTGAGTTTGGGACAGACAATCAGCCCCAGCATTTT.

This sequence joins TRBV14 and TRBJ2-1, with D perhaps assigned TRBD1 or TRBD2 (5 bases each). In germline, CDR1 is SGHDN, CDR2 FVKESK. The CDR3 sequence is 14 residues long. V shed 8 bases and J shed 8 bases, with 19 bases lying between them. The CDR3 DNA is TGTGCCAGCGGTCGGGCAGGGCGGGTATATGAGCAGTTCTTC. It specifies CASGRAGRVYEQFF.

The genes are TRBV7-2 and TRBJ1-4, with D perhaps matching TRBD1 (5 bases). Trimming shortened V by 5 bases and J by 7 bases, and 14 bases separated the two germline ends. Germline-derived CDR1 and CDR2 are SGHTA and FQGNSA. The CDR3 is 14 amino acids. CDR3: CASSLDSRGEKLFF. Written as DNA, the CDR3 is TGTGCCAGCAGCCTCGACAGTCGCGGTGAAAAACTGTTTTTT.

The J gene is TRBJ2-5, the V gene TRBV19; 9 bases line up with TRBD1. With V trimmed by 1 base and J by 1 base, 4 bases remained unmatched. This CDR3 comprises 16 residues. Germline CDR1 and CDR2: LNHDA and SQIVND (reference sequence). The CDR3 DNA is TGTGCCAGTAGTATAGGAGGGACAGGGTTCCAAGAGACCCAGTACTTC. It encodes CASSIGGTGFQETQYF.

The chain couples TRBV5-4 to TRBJ2-6, with TRBD2 matching 12 bases. The CDR3 loop spans 15 amino acids. Germline assignment: CDR1 SGHNT and CDR2 YYREEE (reference sequence). The junction had 7 bases not matched to a gene; V was cut back by 3 bases and J by 12 bases. The CDR3, as DNA: TGTGCCAGCAGCTCCCTAGCGGGGGGGAGGAGCGTCCTGACTTTC. This encodes CASSSLAGGRSVLTF.

V usage is TRBV6-6 and J usage is TRBJ2-5; 8 positions agree with TRBD2. The junction had 7 bases not matched to a gene; V was cut back by 0 bases and J by 4 bases. The CDR3 loop spans 16 amino acids. CDR1 and CDR2 (germline): MNHNY, SVGAGI (reference sequence). The CDR3 loop reads CASSYSGLAGGETQYF. Written as DNA, the CDR3 is TGTGCCAGCAGTTACTCGGGGCTAGCGGGTGGAGAGACCCAGTACTTC.

This chain connects TRBV6-4 to TRBJ1-6, with D possibly being TRBD1 (6 bases). The CDR3 has 15 residues. The ends were cut back, 3 bases at V and 7 bases at J, with 13 bases in the middle. The V gene's germline CDR1 is MRHNA and CDR2 SNTAGT. The CDR3 coding sequence is TGTGCCAGCAGTGAGGACAGCTCTGGGAATTCACCCCTCCACTTT. It yields the protein CASSEDSSGNSPLHF.